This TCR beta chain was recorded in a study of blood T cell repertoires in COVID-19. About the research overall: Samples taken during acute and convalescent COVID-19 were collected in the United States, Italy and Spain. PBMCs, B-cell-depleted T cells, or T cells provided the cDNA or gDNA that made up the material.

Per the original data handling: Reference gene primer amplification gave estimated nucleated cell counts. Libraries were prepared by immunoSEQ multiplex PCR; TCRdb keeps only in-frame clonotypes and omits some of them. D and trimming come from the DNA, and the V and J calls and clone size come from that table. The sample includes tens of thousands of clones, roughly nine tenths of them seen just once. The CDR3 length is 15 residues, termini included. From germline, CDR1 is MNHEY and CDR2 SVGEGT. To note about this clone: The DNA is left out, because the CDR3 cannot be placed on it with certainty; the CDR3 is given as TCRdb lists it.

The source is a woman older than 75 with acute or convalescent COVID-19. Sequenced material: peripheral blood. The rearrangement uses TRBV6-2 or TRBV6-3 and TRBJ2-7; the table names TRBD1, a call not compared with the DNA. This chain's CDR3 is CASSYVAGGAGKRNF.